Reported below is one TCR beta chain. This clonotype was seen only a few times. The target of this receptor is not known. The record has no base qualities; no much larger clone is one base away. This sample is drawn from a study of T-cell reconstitution after alpha-beta-depleted transplantation in children listed by TCRdb under 2016. For the wider study: Using TCR repertoire profiling, the study followed T-cell immune reconstitution in a quantitative way in children after TCRalphabeta/CD19-depleted allogeneic hematopoietic cell transplantation.

Inclusive of the bounding cysteine and phenylalanine, the CDR3 is 15 residues long. Only the CDR3 part of the read is kept: 45 bases, read in frame from the first base. After removal of 4 bases from V and 0 bases from J, the junction retains 4 bases not matched to a gene. Library preparation employed PCR. Instrument used: Illumina HiSeq 2500. TCR libraries were prepared with molecular barcoding, using unique molecular identifiers to normalize TCRbeta repertoire quantification. TCRdb reran the public reads through fastp at Q25 and MiXCR, keeping productive beta chains. All rows with the same CDR3 protein become a single entry with the most common DNA and genes. The sample yields a few hundred thousand distinct CDR3 sequences; approximately 10% were counted once. The ten largest clones take up 2% to 2.5% of the sample.

The sequence is built from TRBV12-3 or TRBV12-4 and TRBJ2-7; 9 middle bases align to TRBD1. Material: PBMCs from the stem cell graft donor, obtained from the stem cell graft. This clonotype originated in a human donor who donated a stem cell graft to a child with acute lymphoblastic leukemia. The CDR3 in this case is CASSWDRVSSYEQYF. The sequenced DNA: TGTGCCAGCAGTTGGGACAGGGTGAGCTCCTACGAGCAGTACTTC.